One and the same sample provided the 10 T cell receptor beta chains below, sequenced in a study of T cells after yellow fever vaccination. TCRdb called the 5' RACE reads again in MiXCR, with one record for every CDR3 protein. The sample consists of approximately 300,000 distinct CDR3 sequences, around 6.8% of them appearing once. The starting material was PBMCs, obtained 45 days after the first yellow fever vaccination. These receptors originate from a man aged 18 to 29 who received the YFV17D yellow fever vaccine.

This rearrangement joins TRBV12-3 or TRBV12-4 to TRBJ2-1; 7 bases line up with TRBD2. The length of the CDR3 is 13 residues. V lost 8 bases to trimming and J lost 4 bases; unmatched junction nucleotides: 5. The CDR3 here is CASRDYKYNEQFF. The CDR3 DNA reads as TGTGCCAGCCGGGACTACAAGTACAATGAGCAGTTCTTC.

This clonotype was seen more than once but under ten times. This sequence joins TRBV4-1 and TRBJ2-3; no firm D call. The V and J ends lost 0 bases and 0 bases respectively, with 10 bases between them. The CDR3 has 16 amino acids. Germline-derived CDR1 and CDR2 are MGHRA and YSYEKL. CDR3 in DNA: TGCGCCAGCAGCCAAGATAAGTCAGACAGCACAGATACGCAGTATTTT. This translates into CASSQDKSDSTDTQYF.

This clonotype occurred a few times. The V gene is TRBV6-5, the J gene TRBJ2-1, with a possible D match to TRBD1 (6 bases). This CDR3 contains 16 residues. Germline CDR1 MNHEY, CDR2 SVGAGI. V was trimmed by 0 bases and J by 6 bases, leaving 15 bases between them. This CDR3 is CASSYSLTGRINEQFF. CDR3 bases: TGTGCCAGCAGTTACTCTTTGACAGGCAGGATCAATGAGCAGTTCTTC.

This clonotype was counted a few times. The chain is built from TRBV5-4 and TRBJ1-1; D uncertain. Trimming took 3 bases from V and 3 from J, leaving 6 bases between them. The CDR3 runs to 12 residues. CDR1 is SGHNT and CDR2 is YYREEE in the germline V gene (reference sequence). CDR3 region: CASSSLDTEAFF. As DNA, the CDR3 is TGTGCCAGCAGCTCCCTCGACACTGAAGCTTTCTTT. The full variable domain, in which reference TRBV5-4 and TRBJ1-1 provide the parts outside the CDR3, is ETGVTQSPTHLIKTRGQQVTLRCSSQSGHNTVSWYQQALGQGPQFIFQYYREEENGRGNFPPRFSGLQFPNYSSELNVNALELDDSALYLCASSSLDTEAFFGQGTRLTVV.

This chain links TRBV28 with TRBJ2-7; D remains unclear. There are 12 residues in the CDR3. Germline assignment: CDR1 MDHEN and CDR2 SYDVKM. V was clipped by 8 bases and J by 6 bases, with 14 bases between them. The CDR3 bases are TGTGCCAGCGCCGTCCGGGCTAGCGAGCAGTACGTC. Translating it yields CASAVRASEQYV.

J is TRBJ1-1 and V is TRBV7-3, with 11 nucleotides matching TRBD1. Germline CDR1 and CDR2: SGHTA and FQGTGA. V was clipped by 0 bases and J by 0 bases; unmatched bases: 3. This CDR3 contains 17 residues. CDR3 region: CASSLTGTGGMNTEAFF. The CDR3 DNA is TGTGCCAGCAGCTTAACGGGGACAGGGGGGATGAACACTGAAGCTTTCTTT. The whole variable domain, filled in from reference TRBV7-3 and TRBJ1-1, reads GAGVSQTPSNKVTEKGKYVELRCDPISGHTALYWYRQSLGQGPEFLIYFQGTGAADDSGLPNDRFFAVRPEGSVSTLKIQRTERGDSAVYLCASSLTGTGGMNTEAFFGQGTRLTVV.

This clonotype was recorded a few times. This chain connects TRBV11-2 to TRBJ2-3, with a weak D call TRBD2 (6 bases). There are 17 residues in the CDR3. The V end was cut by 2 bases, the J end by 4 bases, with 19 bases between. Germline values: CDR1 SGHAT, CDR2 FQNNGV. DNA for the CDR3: TGTGCCAGCAGCTTAAGCTTGGGGGGATTTCGCTCAGATACGCAGTATTTT. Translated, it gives CASSLSLGGFRSDTQYF.

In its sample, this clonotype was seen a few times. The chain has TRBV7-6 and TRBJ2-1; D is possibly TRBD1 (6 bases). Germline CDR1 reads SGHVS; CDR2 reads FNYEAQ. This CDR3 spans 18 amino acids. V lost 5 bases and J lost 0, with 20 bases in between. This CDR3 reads CASSERGGTDISYNEQFF. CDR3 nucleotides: TGTGCCAGCAGCGAACGAGGGGGTACAGACATCTCCTACAATGAGCAGTTCTTC.

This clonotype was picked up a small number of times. The CDR3 DNA is TGCGCCAGCAGCCCCGAAGCAGGGGTCACAGATACGCAGTATTTT. As protein: CASSPEAGVTDTQYF. The J gene is TRBJ2-3, the V gene TRBV5-1; maybe TRBD1 (6 bases). The V and J ends lost 4 bases and 2 bases respectively, with 14 bases between them. There are 15 residues in the CDR3. The germline CDR1 and CDR2 sequences are SGHRS and YFSETQ.

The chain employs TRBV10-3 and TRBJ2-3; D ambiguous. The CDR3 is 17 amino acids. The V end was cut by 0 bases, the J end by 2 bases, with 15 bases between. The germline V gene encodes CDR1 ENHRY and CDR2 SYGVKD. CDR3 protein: CAISESMKVLNTDTQYF. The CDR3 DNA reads TGTGCCATCAGTGAGTCGATGAAGGTCCTCAACACAGATACGCAGTATTTT.